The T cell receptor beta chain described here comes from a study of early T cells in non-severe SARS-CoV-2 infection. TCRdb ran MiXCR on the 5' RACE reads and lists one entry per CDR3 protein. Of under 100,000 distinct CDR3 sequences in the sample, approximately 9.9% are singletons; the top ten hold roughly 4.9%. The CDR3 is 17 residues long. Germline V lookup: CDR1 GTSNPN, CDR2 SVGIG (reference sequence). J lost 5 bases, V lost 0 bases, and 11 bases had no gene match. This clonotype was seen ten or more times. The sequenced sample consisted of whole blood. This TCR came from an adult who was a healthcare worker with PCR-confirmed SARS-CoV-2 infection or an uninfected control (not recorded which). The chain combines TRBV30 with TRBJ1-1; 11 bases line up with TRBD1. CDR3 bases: TGTGCCTGGAGTGTAGGCCGGACGGACAGGGGGCAAACTGAAGCTTTCTTT. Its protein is CAWSVGRTDRGQTEAFF.